Reported below is one T cell receptor (beta chain). What it binds is unknown. One end of the junction fails to match germline, which may point to a read error. Primers used in a second PCR of roughly 7 to 11 cycles were a sample-barcoded 5' primer and a J-beta primer mix. Unique molecular identifiers of 12 random nucleotides labeled each cDNA. TCRdb analysed the 5' RACE reads with MiXCR anew, one entry per CDR3 protein. Among roughly 1.6 million distinct CDR3 sequences listed, 34% were seen once. The sample originates from a study of blood T cells in healthy people across ages. About the research overall: Template switching recovered approximately one barcoded beta molecule for every two T cells. General study points: Significant beta diversity loss was already apparent by age roughly 38, declining roughly linearly.

Extractions gave at least 5 micrograms of total RNA per sample. This CDR3 has 13 amino acids. Germline V gene lookup returns CDR1 MGHRA and CDR2 YSYEKL. The chain carries TRBV4-1 and TRBJ1-4; D call uncertain. The sequence derives from a woman in her twenties or thirties in good health. Sequenced sample: blood. CDR3 protein: CASSQLLGEKRFF. The CDR3 bases are TGCGCCAGCAGCCAATTACTCGGGGAAAAACGGTTTTTT.